Shown below are 20 T cell receptor beta chains from a single sample sequenced in a study of blood T cell repertoires in COVID-19. Data came from immunoSEQ multiplex PCR; TCRdb stores just in-frame clones and leaves some out. The data hold under 200,000 clones, with about 80% observed a single time. Sequences were obtained from PBMCs or T cells enriched from blood (not recorded which). The receptors shown here come from a man aged 45-60 years who had recovered from COVID-19.

The CDR3 nucleotides read TGTGCCTCCCGGGCGGGGGCGGAGAGGCAGCCCCAGCATTTT. It specifies CASRAGAERQPQHF. The chain carries TRBV6-5 and TRBJ1-5; a possible D gene is TRBD1 (6 bases). With 11 bases removed from V and 7 bases from J, the gap between germline ends came to 21 bases. Germline CDR1 and CDR2: MNHEY and SVGAGI. CDR3 length: 14 residues.

The V call is TRBV2, the J call TRBJ1-2, with 9 bases identical to TRBD1. CDR3 length: 13 amino acids. CDR1 is SNHLY, CDR2 FYNNEI, per germline. V lost 7 bases to trimming and J lost 6 bases; unmatched junction nucleotides: 6. DNA for the CDR3: TGTGCCAGCAAACCGGGACAGGGAGATGGCTACACCTTC. This gives the protein CASKPGQGDGYTF.

The chain carries TRBV4-2 and TRBJ2-1, with 7 bases matching TRBD2. After removal of 5 bases from V and 3 bases from J, the junction contained 7 bases not matched to a gene. Germline V gene lookup returns CDR1 LGHNA and CDR2 YNFKEQ. The CDR3 contains 15 residues. The CDR3 here is CASSEKAGIYNEQFF. CDR3 DNA sequence: TGTGCCAGCAGCGAGAAAGCGGGAATCTACAATGAGCAGTTCTTC.

The gene calls are TRBV28 and TRBJ2-7; D remains unclear. Germline CDR1 is MDHEN and CDR2 is SYDVKM. This CDR3 region has 12 residues. The V end was cut by 8 bases, the J end by 0 bases, with 8 bases between. This chain's CDR3 is CASFGLSYEQYF. Written as DNA, the CDR3 is TGTGCCAGCTTTGGGCTCTCCTACGAGCAGTACTTC.

V gene TRBV7-9 combines with J gene TRBJ1-2, with a possible D match to TRBD1 (6 bases). V was shortened by 5 bases and J by 7 bases, with 11 bases between the two germline ends. The CDR3 is 12 residues long. Germline loops: CDR1 SEHNR, CDR2 FQNEAQ (reference sequence). The CDR3: CASSRTEGGYTF. CDR3 nucleotide sequence: TGTGCCAGCAGCCGGACAGAGGGTGGCTACACCTTC.

This clone has a single count. The V and J genes are TRBV3-1 (or the pseudogene TRBV3-2) and TRBJ2-7; 7 bases match TRBD2. This CDR3 has 13 amino acids. The V segment lost 0 bases and the J segment 7 bases; nucleotides outside the gene matches: 3. Germline V lookup: CDR1 LGHDT, CDR2 YNNKEL (reference sequence). The CDR3 reads CASSQDHGGEQYF. The CDR3 coding sequence is TGTGCCAGCAGCCAAGATCACGGGGGGGAGCAGTACTTC.

This chain uses TRBV29-1 with TRBJ1-1, with 8 bases aligning to TRBD1. With V trimmed by 2 bases and J by 4 bases, 3 bases remained unmatched. This CDR3 spans 13 amino acids. Germline loops: CDR1 SQVTM, CDR2 ANQGSEA. CDR3 sequence: CSVEQGAGTEAFF. As DNA, the CDR3 is TGCAGCGTTGAACAGGGGGCGGGCACTGAAGCTTTCTTT.

As to this clone: Other DNA sequences in the sample encode the same CDR3. The chain links TRBV7-9 to TRBJ2-7; 12 bases are shared with TRBD2. J lost 2 bases, V lost 6 bases, and 2 bases had no gene match. CDR1 and CDR2 from the germline V gene are SEHNR and FQNEAQ (reference sequence). The CDR3 consists of 14 residues. CDR3 coding DNA: TGTGCCAGCAGTCTAGCGGGAGGGCCCTACGAGCAGTACTTC. Translating it yields CASSLAGGPYEQYF.

The rearrangement links TRBV28 to TRBJ2-7; TRBD2 is a possible D gene (6 bases). CDR1 MDHEN and CDR2 SYDVKM come from the germline V gene. CDR3 length equals 14 residues. Trimming left V 6 bases short and J 2 bases short, with 14 bases between. The CDR3 here is CASSPGTFAYEQYF. CDR3 coding DNA: TGTGCCAGCAGCCCCGGGACTTTCGCCTACGAGCAGTACTTC.

The rearrangement links TRBV5-1 to TRBJ2-5; 11 positions agree with TRBD2. Per the germline V gene, CDR1 is SGHRS and CDR2 is YFSETQ. With V trimmed by 3 bases and J by 4 bases, 8 bases remained unmatched. CDR3 length: 16 residues. The CDR3 loop reads CASSSFTTSGRETQYF. CDR3 sequence (DNA): TGCGCCAGCAGCTCTTTTACCACTAGCGGGAGAGAGACCCAGTACTTC.

J is TRBJ2-1 and V is TRBV29-1; TRBD1 aligns across 7 bases. The CDR3 has 13 amino acids. V gave up 5 bases and J gave up 8 bases; unmatched junction bases: 9. Germline loops: CDR1 SQVTM, CDR2 ANQGSEA. The CDR3 coding sequence is TGCAGCGTTACTAAAGACAGGGTGGATGAGCAGTTCTTC. It is translated as CSVTKDRVDEQFF.

The chain links TRBV14 to TRBJ2-1; 8 bases agree with TRBD2. Germline CDR1 is SGHDN and CDR2 is FVKESK. This CDR3 is built from 14 residues. With V trimmed by 1 base and J by 10 bases, 6 bases remained unmatched. The CDR3, as DNA: TGTGCCAGCAGCCAAGGAGCGGGGGCAGAAGAGCAGTTCTTC. Translation: CASSQGAGAEEQFF.

The chain uses TRBV7-9 and TRBJ2-1, with 13 bases identical to TRBD2. Per the germline V gene, CDR1 is SEHNR and CDR2 is FQNEAQ (reference sequence). The CDR3 length is 16 residues. Trimming cost V 4 bases and J 4 bases; bases outside gene matches: 4. CDR3 amino acids: CASSYPGLAGYNEQFF. The CDR3 DNA is TGTGCCAGCAGCTATCCGGGACTAGCGGGGTACAATGAGCAGTTCTTC.

This clone was observed once. V usage is TRBV6-5 and J usage is TRBJ2-5, with D possibly being TRBD2 (5 bases). This CDR3 spans 14 amino acids. Germline V gives CDR1 MNHEY, CDR2 SVGAGI. The germline V and J ends were trimmed by 0 bases and 5 bases, with 10 bases remaining between them. CDR3 loop: CASSYSRPGETQYF. The CDR3 nucleotides are TGTGCCAGCAGTTACTCGAGACCGGGGGAGACCCAGTACTTC.

The V call is TRBV7-9, the J call TRBJ2-3; tentatively, D is TRBD1 (6 bases). From germline, CDR1 is SEHNR and CDR2 FQNEAQ (reference sequence). V lost 2 bases and J 5 bases, leaving 14 bases between the germline ends. This CDR3 is 15 amino acids long. The CDR3 sequence: CASSLPTGQIDTQYF. CDR3 bases: TGTGCCAGCAGCTTACCCACAGGGCAGATAGATACGCAGTATTTT.

The CDR3 DNA reads TGTGCCACCAGCTCAACGGTCGGCCTAGCGGGGGGGCCCACAGATACGCAGTATTTT. Translating gives CATSSTVGLAGGPTDTQYF. The genes are TRBV15 and TRBJ2-3; TRBD2 matches at 12 bases. This CDR3 contains 19 residues. Germline CDR1 reads LNHNV; CDR2 reads YYDKDF (reference sequence). Trimming took 5 bases from V and 2 from J; bases not matched to a gene: 14. The variable domain in full, with the rest retrieved from reference TRBV15 and TRBJ2-3, is DAMVIQNPRYQVTQFGKPVTLSCSQTLNHNVMYWYQQKSSQAPKLLFHYYDKDFNNEADTPDNFQSRRPNTSFCFLDIRSPGLGDTAMYLCATSSTVGLAGGPTDTQYFGPGTRLTVL.

The chain has TRBV18 and TRBJ2-1; 8 positions match TRBD2. CDR1 is KGHSH and CDR2 is LQKENI in the germline V gene. Trimming cost V 3 bases and J 8 bases; bases outside gene matches: 9. This CDR3 region has 15 residues. The CDR3 sequence is CASSPLSGGAHEQFF. CDR3 DNA: TGTGCCAGCTCACCTTTGTCCGGGGGGGCCCATGAGCAGTTCTTC.

The gene calls are TRBV24-1 and TRBJ2-1; maybe TRBD2 (5 bases). CDR1 is KGHDR, CDR2 SFDVKD, per germline. V shed 0 bases and J shed 0 bases, with 11 bases lying between them. CDR3 length: 17 residues. In nucleotides, the CDR3 is TGTGCCACCAGTGATTTGGGCGGGCACATCTCCTACAATGAGCAGTTCTTC. This sequence encodes CATSDLGGHISYNEQFF.

V and J are TRBV6-5 and TRBJ1-2; 12 nucleotides line up with TRBD1. CDR1 and CDR2 from the germline V gene are MNHEY and SVGAGI. Unmatched junction bases numbered 4, after V lost 4 bases and J lost 4 bases. This CDR3 contains 15 residues. This CDR3 reads CASSWDRGRSYGYTF. Written as DNA, the CDR3 is TGTGCCAGCAGTTGGGACAGGGGGCGTTCCTATGGCTACACCTTC.

This chain connects TRBV6-6 to TRBJ1-1; D perhaps matches TRBD1 (5 bases). Germline CDR1 reads MNHNY; CDR2 reads SVGAGI (reference sequence). V lost 2 bases and J lost 6, with 16 bases in between. CDR3 size: 15 residues. For the CDR3, the DNA is TGTGCCAGCAGTTACCGGGGTGGGGGGTTAGCTGAAGCTTTCTTT. This sequence encodes CASSYRGGGLAEAFF.